The 27 T cell receptor beta chains below were found in one sample sequenced in a study of shared clonotypes between healthy human individuals (dated by TCRdb to the early 2020s). For the CD8 naive samples, CD45RO-negative cells were positively selected for CCR7, yielding a CD45RA+CCR7+ population from which TemRA cells were excluded. Libraries were prepared through the immunoSEQ multiplex PCR assay. TCRdb stores this immuneACCESS table with in-frame sequences only. Part of the clones is absent; in the studies checked, under half of the shortfall reflects unresolved V genes, and no reason is known for the rest. The sample profile shows around 1.9 million clones; roughly 91% of them were found once. More than 1.5% of the sample lies in the top ten. Sequencing was done on a sample of naive CD8+ T cells from PBMCs. Interpreted using the paper, the cell subset or site label stands for: CD45RA+CCR7+. These receptor sequences come from a young man in good health. Some clones in this sample may be carry-over from other donors' samples.

V gene TRBV7-3 combines with J gene TRBJ2-3, with TRBD2 matching over 7 bases. This CDR3 has 18 residues. Germline CDR1 and CDR2: SGHTA and FQGTGA. Germline trimming cut 2 bases from V and 2 bases from J; bases unmatched to any gene: 13. CDR3 nucleotides: TGTGCCAGCAGCTTAGGAGCGGGGCTCGCCCCTTACACAGATACGCAGTATTTT. Amino acids: CASSLGAGLAPYTDTQYF.

This clone was counted once. V is TRBV7-8 and J is TRBJ2-7; D is perhaps TRBD2 (6 bases). V was trimmed by 2 bases and J by 6 bases, leaving 17 bases between them. Per germline, CDR1 SGHVS and CDR2 FQNEAQ. The CDR3 loop spans 15 amino acids. This chain's CDR3 is CASSLSGGLRGEQYF. The CDR3, as DNA: TGTGCCAGCAGCTTAAGTGGGGGGTTGAGGGGCGAGCAGTACTTC.

V gene TRBV27 combines with J gene TRBJ1-2, with a weak D call TRBD1 (6 bases). Germline lookup yields CDR1 MNHEY and CDR2 SMNVEV (reference sequence). Deletions cut 6 bases from V and 7 bases from J, with 12 bases between. The CDR3 has 12 amino acids. The chain's CDR3 is CASRVTGSGYTF. CDR3 in DNA: TGTGCCAGCAGGGTAACAGGGTCTGGCTACACCTTC.

This chain uses TRBV7-3 with TRBJ2-5; 10 nucleotides align to TRBD2. The V and J ends lost 1 base and 5 bases, in that order; junction bases with no gene match: 22. CDR3 size: 21 residues. Germline CDR1 and CDR2: SGHTA and FQGTGA. The CDR3 DNA reads TGTGCCAGCAGCTTAAGGGGAAGCGGGAGGGAGGGAAGAGTGGATCTGGAGACCCAGTACTTC. It encodes CASSLRGSGREGRVDLETQYF.

The chain is built from TRBV4-1 and TRBJ2-1; 10 positions match TRBD2. Germline CDR1 and CDR2: MGHRA and YSYEKL. Germline trimming cut 2 bases from V and 10 bases from J; bases unmatched to any gene: 8. The CDR3 loop spans 15 amino acids. This CDR3 is CASSQLGLAGEEQFF. The CDR3 bases are TGCGCCAGCAGCCAACTTGGTCTAGCGGGAGAAGAGCAGTTCTTC.

This chain uses TRBV7-7 with TRBJ2-1; 7 bases are a match to TRBD2. J gave up 6 bases and V 5 bases, and 4 bases lay outside the gene matches. Germline CDR1 reads SSHAT; CDR2 reads FNYEAQ (reference sequence). This CDR3 spans 13 amino acids. This chain's CDR3 is CASSPWTSNEQFF. DNA of the CDR3: TGTGCCAGCAGCCCTTGGACTAGCAATGAGCAGTTCTTC.

The chain has TRBV4-3 and TRBJ1-2; maybe TRBD1 (6 bases). The CDR3 is 14 amino acids. The germline CDR1 and CDR2 sequences are LGHNA and YSLEER. V gave up 0 bases and J gave up 4 bases, with 9 bases separating them. The CDR3 sequence: CASSQDSGAYGYTF. The CDR3, as DNA: TGCGCCAGCAGCCAAGACTCGGGGGCCTATGGCTACACCTTC.

The chain joins TRBV5-6 to TRBJ2-7; 7 bases map to TRBD2. CDR1 and CDR2 (germline): SGHDT, YYEEEE. CDR3 size: 14 residues. Unmatched junction bases numbered 8, after V lost 4 bases and J lost 4 bases. CDR3 sequence (DNA): TGTGCCAGCAGCCTGTGGACTAGTTGGTACGAGCAGTACTTC. Protein sequence: CASSLWTSWYEQYF. Based on the CDR3 plus reference TRBV5-6 and TRBJ2-7, the full variable domain is DAGVTQSPTHLIKTRGQQVTLRCSPKSGHDTVSWYQQALGQGPQFIFQYYEEEERQRGNFPDRFSGHQFPNYSSELNVNALLLGDSALYLCASSLWTSWYEQYFGPGTRLTVT.

This chain joins TRBV27 and TRBJ2-2; D remains ambiguous. Deletions cut 5 bases from V and 6 bases from J, with 4 bases between. Germline loops: CDR1 MNHEY, CDR2 SMNVEV (reference sequence). CDR3 length: 11 residues. The chain's CDR3 is CASSTSGELFF. The CDR3, as DNA: TGTGCCAGCAGTACTTCCGGGGAGCTGTTTTTT.

This clone was counted a single time. The chain employs TRBV5-8 and TRBJ2-1; 8 bases agree with TRBD2. In germline, CDR1 is SGHTS, CDR2 YDEGEE. This CDR3 is 19 amino acids long. V shed 4 bases and J 7 bases; nucleotides not matched to a gene: 22. CDR3 nucleotides: TGTGCCAGCAGCCGACGGGAGGGGAGGCGGGAGTTGATTGAAAATGAGCAGTTCTTC. Protein sequence: CASSRREGRRELIENEQFF.

The chain joins TRBV2 to TRBJ2-7; weak D call: TRBD1 (6 bases). Trimming took off 6 bases at V and 0 bases at J, with 12 bases between the two ends. CDR3 length: 14 amino acids. Germline V gives CDR1 SNHLY, CDR2 FYNNEI. CDR3 sequence (DNA): TGTGCCAGCAGATGGGGACAAAGCTCCTACGAGCAGTACTTC. Translation gives CASRWGQSSYEQYF.

This clone occurred once. The genes are TRBV4-1 and TRBJ1-4; possibly TRBD1 for D (5 bases). Germline V gives CDR1 MGHRA, CDR2 YSYEKL. The length of the CDR3 is 15 residues. V was shortened by 9 bases and J by 3 bases, with 17 bases between the two germline ends. The CDR3 reads CASHPGRGANEKLFF. In nucleotides, the CDR3 is TGCGCCAGTCACCCTGGCCGGGGGGCTAATGAAAAACTGTTTTTT.

To note about this clone: Different DNA sequences within this sample yield the same CDR3. CDR3 residues: CAISDNSYEQYF. CDR3 DNA: TGTGCCATCAGTGATAACAGCTACGAGCAGTACTTC. The genes are TRBV10-3 and TRBJ2-7, with D uncertain. This CDR3 contains 12 residues. Trimming cost V 3 bases and J 3 bases, with 6 bases left between them. Germline lookup yields CDR1 ENHRY and CDR2 SYGVKD.

This chain uses TRBV28 with TRBJ1-2, with D perhaps TRBD1 (6 bases). CDR1 is MDHEN and CDR2 is SYDVKM in the germline V gene. V lost 6 bases, J lost 1 base, and 15 bases lay in between. The CDR3 is 15 residues long. In nucleotides, the CDR3 is TGTGCCAGCAGCAAAAACAGGGCGGGTAACTATGGCTACACCTTC. The encoded protein is CASSKNRAGNYGYTF.

The chain links TRBV6-6 to TRBJ2-1; D is perhaps TRBD1 or TRBD2 (5 bases each). CDR1 and CDR2 from the germline V gene are MNHNY and SVGAGI (reference sequence). V gave up 0 bases and J gave up 8 bases, with 11 bases separating them. This CDR3 is built from 14 residues. The CDR3 here is CASSYSEGPYEQFF. Written as DNA, the CDR3 is TGTGCCAGCAGTTACTCCGAGGGGCCGTATGAGCAGTTCTTC.

This chain joins TRBV9 and TRBJ1-3, with D hard to call. Germline CDR1 SGDLS, CDR2 YYNGEE. Deletions cut 3 bases from V and 4 bases from J, with 8 bases between. This CDR3 is built from 13 residues. The DNA of the CDR3 is TGTGCCAGCAGCGGACCTGACGGAAACACCATATATTTT. Translating gives CASSGPDGNTIYF.

The chain uses TRBV5-5 and TRBJ2-2; 9 bases fit TRBD2. Germline CDR1 is SGHKS and CDR2 is YYEKEE (reference sequence). V was clipped by 2 bases and J by 0 bases; unmatched bases: 2. The CDR3 loop spans 16 amino acids. CDR3 bases: TGTGCCAGCAGCTTCGGACTAGCGTCGAACACCGGGGAGCTGTTTTTT. It codes for CASSFGLASNTGELFF.

This clone appeared a few times. The chain combines TRBV7-8 with TRBJ1-5; D not certain. The CDR3 runs to 13 residues. Per germline, CDR1 SGHVS and CDR2 FQNEAQ. The V and J ends lost 6 bases and 4 bases respectively, with 10 bases between them. Here the CDR3 reads CASSPLGNQPQHF. The CDR3 bases are TGTGCCAGCAGTCCACTGGGAAATCAGCCCCAGCATTTT. The complete variable domain, with remaining parts taken from reference TRBV7-8 and TRBJ1-5, reads GAGVSQSPRYKVAKRGQDVALRCDPISGHVSLFWYQQALGQGPEFLTYFQNEAQLDKSGLPSDRFFAERPEGSVSTLKIQRTQQEDSAVYLCASSPLGNQPQHFGDGTRLSIL.

Notes on this clone: A read error may be the cause here, since a much bigger clone is one base away. The sample contains more than one DNA sequence encoding this CDR3. The chain recombines TRBV9 with TRBJ2-2, with D hard to call. V gave up 2 bases and J gave up 1 base, with 3 bases separating them. This CDR3 region has 13 residues. In germline, CDR1 is SGDLS, CDR2 YYNGEE. The CDR3 sequence: CASSVGNTGELFF. In DNA, the CDR3 is TGTGCCAGCAGCGTTGGGAACACCGGGGAGCTGTTTTTT.

The rearrangement joins TRBV28 to TRBJ2-3; TRBD1 agrees at 11 bases. Germline assignment: CDR1 MDHEN and CDR2 SYDVKM. V was clipped by 4 bases and J by 3 bases; unmatched bases: 12. The CDR3 sequence is 18 residues long. CDR3 nucleotides: TGTGCCAGCAGTTCTCCAAGCCGGGACAGGGGGTTGACAGATACGCAGTATTTT. Residues: CASSSPSRDRGLTDTQYF.

The chain couples TRBV6-5 to TRBJ2-5, with 13 positions matching TRBD2. V lost 6 bases to trimming and J lost 5 bases; unmatched junction nucleotides: 6. CDR1 is MNHEY, CDR2 SVGAGI, per germline. The CDR3 spans 15 residues. In DNA, the CDR3 is TGTGCCAGCAGAGACCGGACTAGCGGGAGTGAGACCCAGTACTTC. It encodes CASRDRTSGSETQYF.

This clone was counted between two and nine times. This chain joins TRBV10-3 and TRBJ2-7; a possible D gene is TRBD2 (5 bases). This CDR3 has 12 residues. Germline-derived CDR1 and CDR2 are ENHRY and SYGVKD. The ends were cut back, 10 bases at V and 3 bases at J, with 13 bases in the middle. CDR3 region: CATEEGDYEQYF. The CDR3 region has the DNA TGTGCCACGGAGGAAGGTGACTACGAGCAGTACTTC.

Here the CDR3 reads CASSDGGEQYF. CDR3 nucleotides: TGTGCCAGCAGCGACGGGGGCGAGCAGTACTTC. This chain links TRBV9 with TRBJ2-7, with TRBD2 as a possible D gene (6 bases). The germline CDR1 and CDR2 sequences are SGDLS and YYNGEE. The CDR3 sequence is 11 residues long. The V end lost 3 bases, the J end lost 6 bases, and 7 bases lay between the germline ends.

This clone was detected many times. The rearrangement uses TRBV6-5 and TRBJ1-4, with D possibly matching TRBD1 (6 bases). V lost 6 bases, J lost 5 bases, and 16 bases lay in between. The CDR3 has 15 amino acids. Germline lookup yields CDR1 MNHEY and CDR2 SVGAGI. CDR3 protein: CASRLQQGLNEKLFF. CDR3 nucleotide sequence: TGTGCCAGCAGGCTCCAACAGGGATTAAATGAAAAACTGTTTTTT.

This chain links TRBV28 with TRBJ1-5; 7 bases are shared with TRBD1. V trimming: 5 bases; J trimming: 0 bases; junction bases outside the gene matches: 4. Germline V gives CDR1 MDHEN, CDR2 SYDVKM. The CDR3 has 15 residues. The CDR3 region has the DNA TGTGCCAGCAGTACCGACAGGGATAGCAATCAGCCCCAGCATTTT. Translation: CASSTDRDSNQPQHF.

V gene TRBV11-2 combines with J gene TRBJ1-1; TRBD1 is a possible D gene (6 bases). The CDR3 consists of 16 residues. Germline V gene data show CDR1 as SGHAT and CDR2 as FQNNGV. The ends were cut back, 2 bases at V and 1 base at J, with 14 bases in the middle. CDR3 nucleotide sequence: TGTGCCAGCAGCTTATCAGGGGCAACGTCGAACACTGAAGCTTTCTTT. Encoded protein: CASSLSGATSNTEAFF.

This chain joins TRBV2 and TRBJ1-2; 7 bases agree with TRBD1. The CDR3 runs 16 residues. V lost 0 bases and J lost 7; bases outside the gene matches: 11. CDR1 is SNHLY, CDR2 FYNNEI, per germline. CDR3 nucleotide sequence: TGTGCCAGCAGTGAAGCGTTGACAGGGACCCTTGGTGGCTACACCTTC. Its protein is CASSEALTGTLGGYTF.